These 18 T cell receptor beta chains share one sample of origin, sequenced in a study of blood T cell repertoires in COVID-19. Sequencing used immunoSEQ multiplex PCR; TCRdb keeps in-frame clones, though not all of them. The table shows fewer than 650,000 clones, with roughly nine tenths occurring only once. Source material: peripheral blood. The receptors stem from a woman aged 50 to 60 with COVID-19, enrolled during active disease.

The gene calls are TRBV6-5 and TRBJ2-2; unclear D gene. CDR3 size: 12 residues. In germline, CDR1 is MNHEY, CDR2 SVGAGI. The V end lost 4 bases, the J end lost 6 bases, and 6 bases lay between the germline ends. CDR3 region: CASSSRPGELFF. As DNA, the CDR3 is TGTGCCAGCAGTTCTAGGCCCGGGGAGCTGTTTTTT.

This chain links TRBV5-8 with TRBJ1-2; D gene ambiguous. V gave up 5 bases and J gave up 3 bases, with 14 bases separating them. The CDR3 consists of 14 residues. CDR1 is SGHTS and CDR2 is YDEGEE in the germline V gene. The CDR3 loop reads CASRREVSYYGYTF. The CDR3 nucleotides read TGTGCCAGCAGAAGGGAGGTGTCGTACTATGGCTACACCTTC.

The chain links TRBV19 to TRBJ1-1; the match to TRBD1 covers 7 bases. Germline trimming cut 5 bases from V and 5 bases from J; bases unmatched to any gene: 8. Germline lookup yields CDR1 LNHDA and CDR2 SQIVND (reference sequence). The CDR3 runs 14 residues. CDR3 in amino acids: CASSFHRGGTEAFF. DNA of the CDR3: TGTGCCAGTAGTTTTCACAGGGGAGGAACTGAAGCTTTCTTT.

This rearrangement joins TRBV24-1 to TRBJ1-1; D is perhaps TRBD1 (5 bases). Germline CDR1 KGHDR, CDR2 SFDVKD. The CDR3 runs to 12 residues. V was cut by 7 bases and J by 1 base, with 6 bases left in between. CDR3 in DNA: TGTGCCACCAGGGGGGGGAACACTGAAGCTTTCTTT. It yields the protein CATRGGNTEAFF.

This chain connects TRBV9 to TRBJ1-2; 9 bases are shared with TRBD1. Germline V CDR1 and CDR2: SGDLS, YYNGEE. The CDR3 consists of 15 residues. V shed 0 bases and J 8 bases; nucleotides not matched to a gene: 8. CDR3 sequence: CASSVVGDREEGYTF. The CDR3 DNA follows: TGTGCCAGCAGCGTAGTAGGGGACAGGGAGGAGGGCTACACCTTC.

This chain uses TRBV29-1 with TRBJ2-1; TRBD1 matches 7 bases. CDR3 length: 13 amino acids. J gave up 6 bases and V 5 bases, and 7 bases lay outside the gene matches. CDR1 and CDR2 from the germline V gene are SQVTM and ANQGSEA. CDR3: CSVQTGRVNEQFF. The CDR3 DNA follows: TGCAGCGTTCAGACAGGGAGAGTCAATGAGCAGTTCTTC.

The V gene is TRBV4-1, the J gene TRBJ2-3; 13 nucleotides match TRBD2. The V segment lost 2 bases and the J segment 5 bases; nucleotides outside the gene matches: 7. Germline-derived CDR1 and CDR2 are MGHRA and YSYEKL. CDR3 length equals 17 residues. The CDR3 DNA sequence: TGCGCCAGCAGCCAATTAAGGACTAGCGGGGGAGGAGATACGCAGTATTTT. Its translation is CASSQLRTSGGGDTQYF.

This chain links TRBV6-1 with TRBJ1-1; unclear D gene. The CDR3 extends over 12 amino acids. Between the trimmed V and J ends, which lost 4 bases and 6 bases, there was a span of 9 bases. Germline CDR1 reads MNHNS; CDR2 reads SASEGT. This CDR3 reads CASSVTWSEAFF. The CDR3 coding sequence is TGTGCCAGCAGTGTTACTTGGTCTGAAGCTTTCTTT.

The gene calls are TRBV28 and TRBJ1-4; TRBD1 is a possible D gene (5 bases). V was pared by 8 bases and J by 5 bases, with 9 bases between. Germline V gene lookup returns CDR1 MDHEN and CDR2 SYDVKM. The CDR3 has 12 amino acids. CDR3 bases: TGTGCCAGCTTTCAGGGAAATGAAAAACTGTTTTTT. Its translation is CASFQGNEKLFF. The full variable domain, completed using reference TRBV28 and TRBJ1-4, is DVKVTQSSRYLVKRTGEKVFLECVQDMDHENMFWYRQDPGLGLRLIYFSYDVKMKEKGDIPEGYSVSREKKERFSLILESASTNQTSMYLCASFQGNEKLFFGSGTQLSVL.

Points on this clone: The sample carries other DNA sequences with the same CDR3. This sequence joins TRBV18 and TRBJ1-6, with TRBD1 matching 9 bases. CDR3 length equals 14 residues. J gave up 7 bases and V 3 bases, and 1 base lay outside the gene matches. Per the germline V gene, CDR1 is KGHSH and CDR2 is LQKENI. The CDR3 DNA follows: TGTGCCAGCTCACCCGGACAGGGGAATTCACCCCTCCACTTT. Protein product: CASSPGQGNSPLHF.

The chain is built from TRBV25-1 and TRBJ1-2; possibly TRBD1 for D (6 bases). V lost 8 bases and J lost 10, with 14 bases in between. CDR1 is MGHDK, CDR2 SYGVNS, per germline. The CDR3 length is 11 residues. CDR3 sequence: CASPRTATYTF. The CDR3 DNA reads as TGTGCCAGCCCTAGGACAGCTACCTACACCTTC.

CDR3 in DNA: TGCGCCAGCAGCAACGGGGGGGCTGGATACAATGAGCAGTTCTTC. As protein: CASSNGGAGYNEQFF. The chain joins TRBV10-1 to TRBJ2-1; 8 nucleotides align to TRBD2. The ends lost 6 bases at V and 4 bases at J; junction bases unmatched: 8. The CDR3 runs 15 residues. Germline V gene sequence: CDR1 WNHNN, CDR2 SYGVQD (reference sequence).

The chain couples TRBV6-5 to TRBJ2-2, with D maybe TRBD1 (6 bases). Germline CDR1 and CDR2: MNHEY and SVGAGI. The CDR3 runs 15 residues. Trimming took 7 bases from V and 6 from J, leaving 18 bases between them. CDR3 DNA: TGTGCCAGCACCCCGGAGCTGGGGGCTGCCGGGGAGCTGTTTTTT. Amino acid sequence: CASTPELGAAGELFF.

V usage is TRBV23-1 and J usage is TRBJ1-2, with 9 bases fitting TRBD1. TRBV23-1 falls under the ORF class, with uncertain function. V gave up 6 bases and J gave up 7 bases; unmatched junction bases: 3. The CDR3 covers 12 residues. The CDR3 here is CASRDRGSGYTF. Written as DNA, the CDR3 is TGCGCCAGCAGGGACAGGGGAAGTGGCTACACCTTC.

V is TRBV15 and J is TRBJ2-2; 11 nucleotides agree with TRBD2. The length of the CDR3 is 20 residues. V dropped 0 bases and J dropped 3; count of bases not matched to a gene: 12. The germline V gene encodes CDR1 LNHNV and CDR2 YYDKDF (reference sequence). CDR3 amino acids: CATSRDRAVAGGQDTGELFF. CDR3 bases: TGTGCCACCAGCAGAGATCGGGCGGTAGCGGGGGGGCAGGACACCGGGGAGCTGTTTTTT.

The chain couples TRBV24-1 to TRBJ2-2; 9 bases align to TRBD2. From germline, CDR1 is KGHDR and CDR2 SFDVKD. Trimming cost V 4 bases and J 6 bases; bases outside gene matches: 8. The CDR3 runs 16 residues. CDR3 in amino acids: CATSDPGTSRPGELFF. The CDR3 bases are TGTGCCACCAGTGACCCTGGGACTAGCCGGCCCGGGGAGCTGTTTTTT.

V is TRBV3-1 (or the pseudogene TRBV3-2) and J is TRBJ2-3; 8 nucleotides agree with TRBD2. There are 16 residues in the CDR3. J lost 2 bases, V lost 4 bases, and 8 bases had no gene match. The germline V gene has CDR1 LGHDT and CDR2 YNNKEL (reference sequence). The CDR3, as DNA: TGTGCCAGCAGCCCGGGGCGCGGGGGGATCACAGATACGCAGTATTTT. Translation gives CASSPGRGGITDTQYF.

This clone has more than one count but fewer than ten. The gene calls are TRBV3-1 (or the pseudogene TRBV3-2) and TRBJ1-2, with D perhaps matching TRBD1 (5 bases). CDR1 and CDR2 (germline): LGHDT, YNNKEL (reference sequence). This CDR3 region has 14 residues. V was cut by 2 bases and J by 6 bases, with 13 bases left in between. The CDR3 DNA follows: TGTGCCAGCAGCCAAAGGCGACAGTCTAATGGCTACACCTTC. Its translation: CASSQRRQSNGYTF.